This passage covers 11 T cell receptor beta chains from one sample sequenced in a study of cytomegalovirus exposure and HLA in healthy donors. Produced via immunoSEQ multiplex PCR; TCRdb's table is partial and in-frame only. The sample includes some 120,000 clones, 89% seen only once; the top ten take approximately 1.1%. The source material was PBMCs. Every receptor here comes from a woman aged 18-29 years in good health and CMV-seronegative.

There are a few counts of this clone. The V gene is TRBV5-4, the J gene TRBJ1-2; TRBD1 aligns across 7 bases. Per germline, CDR1 SGHNT and CDR2 YYREEE (reference sequence). V lost 0 bases and J lost 4; bases outside the gene matches: 6. This CDR3 comprises 15 residues. The CDR3 loop is CASSLELTGAYGYTF. CDR3 sequence (DNA): TGTGCCAGCAGCTTGGAACTAACAGGGGCCTATGGCTACACCTTC.

The CDR3 is CASSAPGQGSYGYTF. CDR3 nucleotide sequence: TGTGCCAGCAGTGCCCCGGGACAGGGGTCCTATGGCTACACCTTC. The chain uses TRBV28 and TRBJ1-2; 10 nucleotides line up with TRBD1. The V gene's germline CDR1 is MDHEN and CDR2 SYDVKM. The CDR3 is made up of 15 amino acids. V was clipped by 5 bases and J by 4 bases; unmatched bases: 7.

The chain is built from TRBV2 and TRBJ1-6, with unresolved D. Trimming cost V 3 bases and J 7 bases, with 4 bases left between them. There are 12 residues in the CDR3. CDR1 is SNHLY, CDR2 FYNNEI, per germline. CDR3 amino acids: CASSDRNSPLHF. CDR3 DNA sequence: TGTGCCAGCAGTGACCGGAATTCACCCCTCCACTTT.

This clone appeared once. This sequence joins TRBV30 and TRBJ1-1; a weak D match, TRBD1 (6 bases). Trimming took 5 bases from V and 4 from J, leaving 14 bases between them. This CDR3 is built from 13 residues. CDR1 and CDR2 (germline): GTSNPN, SVGIG (reference sequence). CDR3 protein: CAWDRTMGTEAFF. For the CDR3, the DNA is TGTGCCTGGGACAGGACGATGGGCACTGAAGCTTTCTTT. Full variable domain (rest looked up from reference TRBV30 and TRBJ1-1): SQTIHQWPATLVQPVGSPLSLECTVEGTSNPNLYWYRQAAGRGLQLLFYSVGIGQISSEVPQNLSASRPQDRQFILSSKKLLLSDSGFYLCAWDRTMGTEAFFGQGTRLTVV.

The CDR3 DNA follows: TGTGCCAGCAGTGACTCCGGGACTAGCGGGGGACTACCCACAGATACGCAGTATTTT. The encoded protein is CASSDSGTSGGLPTDTQYF. The rearrangement joins TRBV6-4 to TRBJ2-3, with TRBD2 identical over 14 bases. The CDR3 sequence is 19 residues long. Germline loops: CDR1 MRHNA, CDR2 SNTAGT. V lost 0 bases and J lost 2; bases outside the gene matches: 7.

CDR3 in DNA: TGTGCCTGGAACGGACTAGCGGGGGGGCCGGGCACAGATACGCAGTATTTT. Protein sequence: CAWNGLAGGPGTDTQYF. The chain employs TRBV30 and TRBJ2-3, with 15 bases fitting TRBD2. This CDR3 region has 17 residues. The germline gives CDR1 GTSNPN, CDR2 SVGIG (reference sequence). Trimming cost V 4 bases and J 1 base; bases outside gene matches: 6.

The chain uses TRBV4-3 and TRBJ2-3; possible D gene TRBD1, 6 bases. The CDR3 has 14 residues. Trimming stripped 4 bases from V and 0 bases from J, with 8 bases between. Germline assignment: CDR1 LGHNA and CDR2 YSLEER. CDR3 bases: TGCGCCAGCAGCCGTGGGACAAGCACAGATACGCAGTATTTT. Its translation is CASSRGTSTDTQYF.

V gene TRBV4-3 combines with J gene TRBJ1-1; 7 bases agree with TRBD1. The CDR3 runs 14 residues. The germline CDR1 and CDR2 sequences are LGHNA and YSLEER. Trimming at V came to 4 bases and at J to 2 bases, leaving 4 bases not matched to a gene. CDR3 residues: CASSLGQTNTEAFF. CDR3 nucleotide sequence: TGCGCCAGCAGCCTGGGACAGACTAACACTGAAGCTTTCTTT.

The chain uses TRBV5-6 and TRBJ1-1, with D uncertain. The CDR3 is made up of 14 amino acids. V lost 4 bases and J 0 bases, leaving 10 bases between the germline ends. CDR1 SGHDT and CDR2 YYEEEE come from the germline V gene. The CDR3 loop is CASSPPDLNTEAFF. The CDR3 nucleotides read TGTGCCAGCAGCCCGCCGGACTTGAACACTGAAGCTTTCTTT.

The genes are TRBV29-1 and TRBJ1-1; a weak D match, TRBD1 (6 bases). CDR3 length: 15 residues. The V gene lost 1 base and the J gene lost 1 base, with 13 bases spanning the gap. CDR1 and CDR2 (germline): SQVTM, ANQGSEA. The CDR3 sequence: CSVEVQGFRNTEAFF. Here the CDR3 DNA reads TGCAGCGTTGAAGTACAGGGATTCAGGAACACTGAAGCTTTCTTT.

V gene TRBV6-5 combines with J gene TRBJ2-5; no definite D call. The germline V and J ends were trimmed by 6 bases and 3 bases, with 14 bases remaining between them. Germline V lookup: CDR1 MNHEY, CDR2 SVGAGI. There are 14 residues in the CDR3. This CDR3 is CASSDGSEEETQYF. DNA of the CDR3: TGTGCCAGCAGCGACGGTTCCGAGGAAGAGACCCAGTACTTC.